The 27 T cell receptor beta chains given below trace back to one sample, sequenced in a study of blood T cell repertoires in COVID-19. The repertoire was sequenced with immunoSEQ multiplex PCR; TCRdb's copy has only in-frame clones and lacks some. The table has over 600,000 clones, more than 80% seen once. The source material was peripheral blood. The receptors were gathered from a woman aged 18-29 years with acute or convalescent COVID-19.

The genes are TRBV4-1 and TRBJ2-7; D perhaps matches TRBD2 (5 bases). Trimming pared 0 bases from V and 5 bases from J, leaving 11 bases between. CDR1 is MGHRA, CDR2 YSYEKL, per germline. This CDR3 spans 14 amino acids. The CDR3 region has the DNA TGCGCCAGCAGCCAAGAGCGGGTCTACGACGAGCAGTACTTC. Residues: CASSQERVYDEQYF.

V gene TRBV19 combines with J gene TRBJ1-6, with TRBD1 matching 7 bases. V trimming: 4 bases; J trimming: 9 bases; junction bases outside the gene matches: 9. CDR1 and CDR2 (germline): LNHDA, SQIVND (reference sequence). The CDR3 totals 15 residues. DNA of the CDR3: TGTGCCAGTAGTACAACCGGGACAGTTGGTTCACCCCTCCACTTT. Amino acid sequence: CASSTTGTVGSPLHF.

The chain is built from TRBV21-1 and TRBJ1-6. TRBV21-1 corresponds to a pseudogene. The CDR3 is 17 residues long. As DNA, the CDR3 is TGTGCCAGCAGCAAATATGGGGGTGGAGGGTATAATTCACCCCTCCACTTT. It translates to CASSKYGGGGYNSPLHF.

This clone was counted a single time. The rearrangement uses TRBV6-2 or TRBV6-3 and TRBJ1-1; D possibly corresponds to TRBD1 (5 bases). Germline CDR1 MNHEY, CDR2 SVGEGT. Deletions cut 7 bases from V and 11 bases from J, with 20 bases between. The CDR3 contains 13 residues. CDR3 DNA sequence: TGTGCCAGCAACCCGGGACTTCCCCTGGAGGCTTTCTTT. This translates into CASNPGLPLEAFF.

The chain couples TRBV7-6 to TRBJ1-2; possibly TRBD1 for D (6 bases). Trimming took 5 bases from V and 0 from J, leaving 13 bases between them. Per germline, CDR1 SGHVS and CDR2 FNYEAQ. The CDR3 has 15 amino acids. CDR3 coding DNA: TGTGCCAGCAGCCCCCGGACAGCCACTAACTATGGCTACACCTTC. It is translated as CASSPRTATNYGYTF.

DNA for the CDR3: TGTGCCAGCAGGAGAACAGGGGGGGATGGCTACACCTTC. Its translation is CASRRTGGDGYTF. The chain carries TRBV2 and TRBJ1-2; TRBD1 matches at 8 bases. Germline CDR1 SNHLY, CDR2 FYNNEI. CDR3 length: 13 amino acids. Trimming removed 6 bases from V and 6 bases from J; junction bases left unmatched: 6.

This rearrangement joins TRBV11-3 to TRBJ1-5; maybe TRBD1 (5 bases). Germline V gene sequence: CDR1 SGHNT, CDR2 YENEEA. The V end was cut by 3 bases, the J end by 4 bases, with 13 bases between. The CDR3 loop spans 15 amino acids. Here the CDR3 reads CASSFGTYSNQPQHF. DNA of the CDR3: TGTGCCAGCAGCTTCGGGACTTACTCGAATCAGCCCCAGCATTTT. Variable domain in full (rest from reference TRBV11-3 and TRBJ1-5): EAGVVQSPRYKIIEKKQPVAFWCNPISGHNTLYWYLQNLGQGPELLIRYENEEAVDDSQLPKDRFSAERLKGVDSTLKIQPAELGDSAVYLCASSFGTYSNQPQHFGDGTRLSIL.

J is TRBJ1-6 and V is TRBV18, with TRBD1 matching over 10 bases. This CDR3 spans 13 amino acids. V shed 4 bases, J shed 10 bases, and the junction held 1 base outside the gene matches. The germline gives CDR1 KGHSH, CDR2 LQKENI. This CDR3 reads CASSRDRGSPLHF. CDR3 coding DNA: TGTGCCAGCTCACGGGACAGGGGCTCACCCCTCCACTTT. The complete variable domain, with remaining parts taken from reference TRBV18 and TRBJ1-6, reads NAGVMQNPRHLVRRRGQEARLRCSPMKGHSHVYWYRQLPEEGLKFMVYLQKENIIDESGMPKERFSAEFPKEGPSILRIQQVVRGDSAAYFCASSRDRGSPLHFGNGTRLTVT.

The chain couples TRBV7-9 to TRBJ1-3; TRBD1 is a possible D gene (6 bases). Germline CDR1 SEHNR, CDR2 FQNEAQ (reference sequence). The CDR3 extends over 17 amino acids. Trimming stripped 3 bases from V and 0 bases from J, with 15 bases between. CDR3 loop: CASSFLGQSTSGNTIYF. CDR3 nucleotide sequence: TGTGCCAGCAGCTTCCTAGGACAGTCGACCTCTGGAAACACCATATATTTT.

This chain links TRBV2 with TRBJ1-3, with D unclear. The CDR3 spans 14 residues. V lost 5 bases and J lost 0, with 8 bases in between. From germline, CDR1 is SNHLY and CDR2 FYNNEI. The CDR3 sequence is CASSPGFSGNTIYF. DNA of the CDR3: TGTGCCAGCAGTCCGGGGTTCTCTGGAAACACCATATATTTT.

CDR3 in amino acids: CASSPSSRGGPSYEQYF. CDR3 DNA sequence: TGTGCCAGCAGCCCCTCCAGTCGCGGGGGGCCCTCCTACGAGCAGTACTTC. V is TRBV27 and J is TRBJ2-7, with 8 nucleotides matching TRBD2. Trimming cost V 6 bases and J 0 bases; bases outside gene matches: 13. The CDR3 totals 17 residues. CDR1 and CDR2 (germline): MNHEY, SMNVEV (reference sequence).

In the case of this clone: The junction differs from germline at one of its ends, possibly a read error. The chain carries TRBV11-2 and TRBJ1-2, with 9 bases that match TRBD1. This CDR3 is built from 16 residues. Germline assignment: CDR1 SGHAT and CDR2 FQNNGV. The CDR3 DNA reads TGTGCCAGCAGCAGAAACCTACAGGGGGCTGGCTATGGTTACACCTTC. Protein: CASSRNLQGAGYGYTF.

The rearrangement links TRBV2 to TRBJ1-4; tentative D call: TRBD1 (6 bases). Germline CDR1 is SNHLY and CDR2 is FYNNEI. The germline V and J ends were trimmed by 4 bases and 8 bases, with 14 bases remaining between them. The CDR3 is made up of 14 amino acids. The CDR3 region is CASSGTWGGEKLFF. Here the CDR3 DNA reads TGTGCCAGCAGTGGGACGTGGGGGGGCGAAAAACTGTTTTTT.

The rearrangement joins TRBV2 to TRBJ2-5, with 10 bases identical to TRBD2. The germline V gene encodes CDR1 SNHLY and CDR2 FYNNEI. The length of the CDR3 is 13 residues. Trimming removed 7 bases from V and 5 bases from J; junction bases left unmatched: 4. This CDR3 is CASTSGGWETQYF. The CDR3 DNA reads TGTGCCAGCACTAGCGGGGGCTGGGAGACCCAGTACTTC.

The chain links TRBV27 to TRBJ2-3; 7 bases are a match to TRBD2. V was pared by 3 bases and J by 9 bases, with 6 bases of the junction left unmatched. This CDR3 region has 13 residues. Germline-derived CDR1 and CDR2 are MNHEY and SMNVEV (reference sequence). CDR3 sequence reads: CASSFGRAQTQYF. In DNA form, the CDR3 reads TGTGCCAGCAGTTTTGGGAGGGCCCAGACGCAGTATTTT.

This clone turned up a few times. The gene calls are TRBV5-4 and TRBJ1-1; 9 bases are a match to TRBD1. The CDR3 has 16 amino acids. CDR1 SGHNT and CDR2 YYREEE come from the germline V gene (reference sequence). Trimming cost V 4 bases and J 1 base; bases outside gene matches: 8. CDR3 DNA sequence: TGTGCCAGCAGCCCCGCAGCGACAGGGGGGAACACTGAAGCTTTCTTT. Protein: CASSPAATGGNTEAFF.

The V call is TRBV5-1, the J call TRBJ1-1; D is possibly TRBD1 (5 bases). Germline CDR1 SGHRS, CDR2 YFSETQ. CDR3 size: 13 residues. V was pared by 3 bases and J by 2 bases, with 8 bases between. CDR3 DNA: TGCGCCAGCAGCTCCAGGGATAACACTGAAGCTTTCTTT. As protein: CASSSRDNTEAFF.

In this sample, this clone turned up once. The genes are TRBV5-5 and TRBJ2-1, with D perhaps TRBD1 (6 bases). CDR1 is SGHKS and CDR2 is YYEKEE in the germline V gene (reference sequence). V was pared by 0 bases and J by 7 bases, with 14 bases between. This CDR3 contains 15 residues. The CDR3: CASSLGQDSGNEQFF. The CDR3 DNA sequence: TGTGCCAGCAGCTTGGGACAGGACTCTGGGAATGAGCAGTTCTTC.

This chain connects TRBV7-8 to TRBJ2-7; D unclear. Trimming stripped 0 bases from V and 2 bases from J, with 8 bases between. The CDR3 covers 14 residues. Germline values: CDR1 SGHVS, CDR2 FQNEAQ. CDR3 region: CASSLATEAYEQYF. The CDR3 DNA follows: TGTGCCAGCAGCTTAGCCACAGAAGCCTACGAGCAGTACTTC.

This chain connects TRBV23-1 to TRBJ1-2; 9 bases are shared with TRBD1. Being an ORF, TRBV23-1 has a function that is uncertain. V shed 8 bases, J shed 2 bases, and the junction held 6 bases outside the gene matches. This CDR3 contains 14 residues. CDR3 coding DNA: TGCGCCAGCCGGAAAGGGACAGGGAACTATGGCTACACCTTC. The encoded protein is CASRKGTGNYGYTF.

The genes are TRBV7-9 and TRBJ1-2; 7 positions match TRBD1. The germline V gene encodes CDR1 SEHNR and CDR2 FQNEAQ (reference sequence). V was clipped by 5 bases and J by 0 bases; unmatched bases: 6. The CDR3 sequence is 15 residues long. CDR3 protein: CASSVKGGPNYGYTF. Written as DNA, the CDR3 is TGTGCCAGCAGCGTAAAAGGGGGCCCTAACTATGGCTACACCTTC.

CDR3 protein: CASSPGETQYF. CDR3 nucleotide sequence: TGTGCCAGCAGCCCGGGGGAGACCCAGTACTTC. The V gene is TRBV5-4, the J gene TRBJ2-5; the D gene is possibly TRBD2 (5 bases). Germline CDR1 reads SGHNT; CDR2 reads YYREEE (reference sequence). Trimming left V 4 bases short and J 5 bases short, with 6 bases between. This CDR3 contains 11 residues.

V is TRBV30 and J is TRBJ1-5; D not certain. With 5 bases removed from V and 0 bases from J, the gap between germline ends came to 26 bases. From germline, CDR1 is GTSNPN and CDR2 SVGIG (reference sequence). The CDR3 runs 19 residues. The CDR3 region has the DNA TGTGCCTGGCCACCGAAGGCGAGTACACAGAGTATTAGCAATCAGCCCCAGCATTTT. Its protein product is CAWPPKASTQSISNQPQHF. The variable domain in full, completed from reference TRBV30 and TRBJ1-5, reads SQTIHQWPATLVQPVGSPLSLECTVEGTSNPNLYWYRQAAGRGLQLLFYSVGIGQISSEVPQNLSASRPQDRQFILSSKKLLLSDSGFYLCAWPPKASTQSISNQPQHFGDGTRLSIL.

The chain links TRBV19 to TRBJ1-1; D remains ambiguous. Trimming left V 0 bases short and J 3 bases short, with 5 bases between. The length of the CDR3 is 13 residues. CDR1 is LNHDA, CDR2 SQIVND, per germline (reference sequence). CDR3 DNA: TGTGCCAGTAGTATAGATCCGGACACTGAAGCTTTCTTT. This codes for CASSIDPDTEAFF.

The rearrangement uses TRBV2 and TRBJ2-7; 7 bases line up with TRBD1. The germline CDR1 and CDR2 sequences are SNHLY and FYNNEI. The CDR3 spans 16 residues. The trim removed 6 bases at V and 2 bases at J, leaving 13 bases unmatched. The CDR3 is CASRRPRQGPAYEQYF. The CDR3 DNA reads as TGTGCCAGCAGGCGACCCAGACAGGGCCCGGCCTACGAGCAGTACTTC.

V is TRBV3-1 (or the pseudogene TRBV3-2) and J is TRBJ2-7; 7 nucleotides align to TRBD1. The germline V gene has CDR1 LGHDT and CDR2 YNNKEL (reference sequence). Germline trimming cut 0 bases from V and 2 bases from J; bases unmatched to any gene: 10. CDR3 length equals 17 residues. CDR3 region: CASSQEPPGQIPYEQYF. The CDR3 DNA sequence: TGTGCCAGCAGCCAAGAACCACCGGGACAGATCCCCTACGAGCAGTACTTC.

CDR3 amino acids: CASSAGGNTEAFF. The DNA of the CDR3 is TGTGCCAGCAGCGCGGGGGGAAACACTGAAGCTTTCTTT. This rearrangement joins TRBV21-1 to TRBJ1-1. TRBV21-1 corresponds to a pseudogene. The CDR3 is 13 amino acids.